The present TCR beta chain was sequenced within a study of T cell clonality in common variable immunodeficiency. Points from the study as a whole: What drives increased CVID clonality needs T cell subpopulation sequencing. Compared with healthy controls, CVID subjects showed increased TCRbeta clonality, mostly in about a third.

Most patients and controls had Caucasian heritage. Donors gave 5 to 8 ml heparinized peripheral whole blood. From germline, CDR1 is SNHLY and CDR2 FYNNEI. Trimming pared 5 bases from V and 8 bases from J, leaving 7 bases between. The CDR3 is made up of 12 amino acids. In this sample, this clone turned up many times. Antigen specificity is unknown. The sequenced fragment ends 3 residues before the CDR3 boundary, so the rest is inferred from the germline J gene. Sequencing was performed with immunoSEQ multiplex PCR; in TCRdb, only in-frame clones are kept and a portion is missing. Sampling found about 52,000 clones, none seen once.

The sequence derives from a person aged 18 to 75 in good health. This chain uses TRBV2 with TRBJ1-6; D is unclear. Sequenced material: peripheral blood mononuclear cells. The DNA read from the CDR3 is TGTGCCAGCAGTCGGGTTTATTCACCC. Translated, it gives CASSRVYSP. The full CDR3 is CASSRVYSPLHF.